This entry lists 29 T cell receptor beta chains sequenced from one sample in a study of blood T cell repertoires in COVID-19. Clones were read by immunoSEQ multiplex PCR, and TCRdb kept only the in-frame ones, dropping some. This repertoire shows around 120,000 clones, less than 90% found once; its top ten account for 1.9%. What was sequenced was peripheral blood. The receptor set was obtained from a man in his 70s with acute or convalescent COVID-19.

This chain joins TRBV5-1 and TRBJ2-5, with D hard to call. Trimming pared 0 bases from V and 2 bases from J, leaving 8 bases between. This CDR3 has 14 amino acids. CDR1 and CDR2 from the germline V gene are SGHRS and YFSETQ. The CDR3 spells CASSLARQQETQYF. CDR3 nucleotide sequence: TGCGCCAGCAGCTTGGCCAGGCAGCAAGAGACCCAGTACTTC.

V and J are TRBV7-9 and TRBJ2-3, with D perhaps matching TRBD2 (5 bases). CDR3 length equals 13 residues. Trimming removed 3 bases at V and 5 bases at J, with 9 bases between. Germline CDR1 reads SEHNR; CDR2 reads FQNEAQ (reference sequence). CDR3 nucleotides: TGTGCCAGCAGCTTTTGGGCGGGAGATACGCAGTATTTT. As protein: CASSFWAGDTQYF.

V usage is TRBV14 and J usage is TRBJ2-5, with 9 bases aligning to TRBD2. The CDR3 is made up of 17 amino acids. Losses at the gene ends were 1 base for V and 3 bases for J; bases not matched to a gene: 9. Germline V gene sequence: CDR1 SGHDN, CDR2 FVKESK. CDR3 sequence: CASSQGRIAGAKETQYF. The CDR3 DNA reads as TGTGCCAGCAGCCAAGGGAGGATAGCGGGGGCCAAAGAGACCCAGTACTTC.

V is TRBV7-2 and J is TRBJ2-7, with 10 bases matching TRBD1. The CDR3 length is 15 residues. After removal of 6 bases from V and 1 base from J, the junction contained 6 bases not matched to a gene. Germline-derived CDR1 and CDR2 are SGHTA and FQGNSA. The DNA of the CDR3 is TGTGCCAGCAGTGGGGACAGGGGCCCTTCCTACGAGCAGTACTTC. Translation: CASSGDRGPSYEQYF. The complete variable domain, with remaining parts taken from reference TRBV7-2 and TRBJ2-7, reads GAGVSQSPSNKVTEKGKDVELRCDPISGHTALYWYRQSLGQGLEFLIYFQGNSAPDKSGLPSDRFSAERTGGSVSTLTIQRTQQEDSAVYLCASSGDRGPSYEQYFGPGTRLTVT.

As to this clone: An end of the junction differs from the germline gene, which may be a read error. The J gene is TRBJ1-2, the V gene TRBV12-3 or TRBV12-4; D is unclear. The CDR3 length is 13 residues. This chain's CDR3 is CASSLAEGRGYTF. The CDR3 nucleotides read TGTGCCAGCAGCTTAGCGGAGGGAAGGGGCTACACCTTC.

The chain employs TRBV5-1 and TRBJ2-5, with 10 bases identical to TRBD2. CDR3 length equals 16 residues. J gave up 5 bases and V 2 bases, and 9 bases lay outside the gene matches. Looked up from germline, CDR1 is SGHRS and CDR2 is YFSETQ. CDR3 DNA: TGCGCCAGCAGCTTATCAAGCGGGGGGGTGCGGGAGACCCAGTACTTC. This gives the protein CASSLSSGGVRETQYF. The variable domain in full, with the rest retrieved from reference TRBV5-1 and TRBJ2-5, is KAGVTQTPRYLIKTRGQQVTLSCSPISGHRSVSWYQQTPGQGLQFLFEYFSETQRNKGNFPGRFSGRQFSNSRSEMNVSTLELGDSALYLCASSLSSGGVRETQYFGPGTRLLVL.

The rearrangement uses TRBV5-8 and TRBJ1-5; tentatively, D is TRBD1 (6 bases). The CDR3 sequence is 16 residues long. Germline lookup yields CDR1 SGHTS and CDR2 YDEGEE. V lost 2 bases to trimming and J lost 2 bases, with 14 bases between them. The CDR3 bases are TGTGCCAGCAGCTTACTGACAGGTGGCGGCAATCAGCCCCAGCATTTT. Its translation is CASSLLTGGGNQPQHF. The whole variable domain, filled in from reference TRBV5-8 and TRBJ1-5, reads EAGVTQSPTHLIKTRGQQATLRCSPISGHTSVYWYQQALGLGLQFLLWYDEGEERNRGNFPPRFSGRQFPNYSSELNVNALELEDSALYLCASSLLTGGGNQPQHFGDGTRLSIL.

V is TRBV7-2 and J is TRBJ2-5; D possibly corresponds to TRBD1 (6 bases). Germline V CDR1 and CDR2: SGHTA, FQGNSA. The V gene lost 4 bases and the J gene lost 4 bases, with 10 bases spanning the gap. CDR3 length: 13 residues. The CDR3, as DNA: TGTGCCAGCAGCTCAGGGGTAGGAGAGACCCAGTACTTC. It encodes CASSSGVGETQYF.

This clone counts as medium-sized. This CDR3 is CASSPRDRAYEQYF. The DNA for the CDR3 is TGTGCCAGCAGCCCCCGGGACAGGGCCTACGAGCAGTACTTC. This chain joins TRBV9 and TRBJ2-7; TRBD1 matches 9 bases. CDR1 SGDLS and CDR2 YYNGEE come from the germline V gene. The CDR3 covers 14 residues. The V segment lost 4 bases and the J segment 2 bases; nucleotides outside the gene matches: 4. Together with reference TRBV9 and TRBJ2-7, the CDR3 gives the full variable domain: DSGVTQTPKHLITATGQRVTLRCSPRSGDLSVYWYQQSLDQGLQFLIQYYNGEERAKGNILERFSAQQFPDLHSELNLSSLELGDSALYFCASSPRDRAYEQYFGPGTRLTVT.

The V and J genes are TRBV2 and TRBJ1-5, with D perhaps TRBD1 (6 bases). The ends were cut back, 4 bases at V and 3 bases at J, with 13 bases in the middle. This CDR3 is 15 amino acids long. Per the germline V gene, CDR1 is SNHLY and CDR2 is FYNNEI. The CDR3 spells CASSVEDSLNQPQHF. The CDR3 DNA is TGTGCCAGCAGTGTCGAGGACAGTCTCAATCAGCCCCAGCATTTT.

This clone appeared once. The chain is built from TRBV4-2 and TRBJ2-7; perhaps TRBD2 as D (5 bases). The ends were cut back, 0 bases at V and 1 base at J, with 10 bases in the middle. Germline V CDR1 and CDR2: LGHNA, YNFKEQ. CDR3 length: 15 amino acids. The CDR3 region has the DNA TGTGCCAGCAGCCAAGATATGGACTCTTCCTACGAGCAGTACTTC. It specifies CASSQDMDSSYEQYF.

This clone occurred many times. This specimen includes other DNA sequences encoding the same CDR3. The J gene is TRBJ1-1, the V gene TRBV5-6; 9 nucleotides line up with TRBD1. The CDR3 covers 14 residues. V lost 4 bases and J lost 6; bases outside the gene matches: 7. Germline V gene lookup returns CDR1 SGHDT and CDR2 YYEEEE. Here the CDR3 reads CASSLRDRVPEAFF. In DNA form, the CDR3 reads TGTGCCAGCAGCCTCCGGGACAGGGTACCTGAAGCTTTCTTT.

The CDR3 DNA follows: TGTGCCAGCAGCGAGAAGGGACAGGGAAGGACTGAAGCTTTCTTT. Translation gives CASSEKGQGRTEAFF. The chain carries TRBV28 and TRBJ1-1; TRBD1 agrees at 9 bases. Germline V gene data show CDR1 as MDHEN and CDR2 as SYDVKM. The V segment lost 6 bases and the J segment 5 bases; nucleotides outside the gene matches: 10. This CDR3 contains 15 residues.

The V call is TRBV10-3, the J call TRBJ1-2; a possible D gene is TRBD1 (5 bases). V was shortened by 0 bases and J by 10 bases, with 9 bases between the two germline ends. Germline CDR1 reads ENHRY; CDR2 reads SYGVKD. This CDR3 spans 12 amino acids. CDR3 sequence reads: CAISESEGIYTF. The CDR3 DNA is TGTGCCATCAGTGAGTCGGAGGGGATCTACACCTTC.

The chain is built from TRBV6-6 and TRBJ2-2, with D possibly matching TRBD1 (6 bases). The ends were cut back, 11 bases at V and 1 base at J, with 11 bases in the middle. The CDR3 has 13 amino acids. Germline CDR1 is MNHNY and CDR2 is SVGAGI (reference sequence). In DNA form, the CDR3 reads TGTGCCGGAGGACAGTTGAACACCGGGGAGCTGTTTTTT. It is translated as CAGGQLNTGELFF.

This clone was seen only a few times. The chain carries TRBV5-4 and TRBJ2-3; a possible D gene is TRBD2 (7 bases). The CDR3 covers 16 residues. V dropped 4 bases and J dropped 2 bases, with 17 bases sitting between them. Germline V gives CDR1 SGHNT, CDR2 YYREEE (reference sequence). CDR3 coding DNA: TGTGCCAGCAGCCCGGGCGGGGGCGGATTCACAGATACGCAGTATTTT. It yields the protein CASSPGGGGFTDTQYF.

This chain uses TRBV6-5 with TRBJ1-2; tentative D call: TRBD1 (6 bases). V dropped 5 bases and J dropped 2 bases, with 9 bases sitting between them. Per the germline V gene, CDR1 is MNHEY and CDR2 is SVGAGI. There are 13 residues in the CDR3. The chain's CDR3 is CASSLGQNYGYTF. The CDR3 nucleotides are TGTGCCAGCAGTCTAGGACAGAACTATGGCTACACCTTC.

The chain links TRBV29-1 to TRBJ1-3; 7 bases align to TRBD1. Germline assignment: CDR1 SQVTM and CDR2 ANQGSEA. The CDR3 extends over 13 amino acids. J gave up 4 bases and V 4 bases, and 4 bases lay outside the gene matches. CDR3 sequence reads: CSVGAGGGNTIYF. The CDR3 DNA sequence: TGCAGCGTTGGAGCAGGGGGAGGAAACACCATATATTTT.

The chain links TRBV12-3 or TRBV12-4 to TRBJ2-5, with 10 bases fitting TRBD2. The CDR3 totals 13 residues. V lost 4 bases and J lost 5; bases outside the gene matches: 1. The CDR3 region is CASSSGLAETQYF. The CDR3 bases are TGTGCCAGCAGTTCGGGACTAGCGGAGACCCAGTACTTC.

This clone was recorded once. This chain joins TRBV5-5 and TRBJ2-7; D unresolved. Germline V gene lookup returns CDR1 SGHKS and CDR2 YYEKEE (reference sequence). The CDR3 contains 13 residues. Trimming removed 1 base at V and 3 bases at J, with 8 bases between. The CDR3 reads CASSLSGGYEQYF. The CDR3 nucleotides read TGTGCCAGCAGCTTGTCGGGTGGCTACGAGCAGTACTTC.

The chain links TRBV10-2 to TRBJ2-2; no firm D call. Trimming removed 4 bases from V and 0 bases from J, with 12 bases in between. Germline V gene sequence: CDR1 WSHSY, CDR2 SAAADI. This CDR3 comprises 16 residues. The CDR3: CASSGGTATNTGELFF. The CDR3 DNA is TGCGCCAGCAGTGGTGGTACCGCGACGAACACCGGGGAGCTGTTTTTT.

This chain joins TRBV4-1 and TRBJ2-1; 11 nucleotides align to TRBD1. Germline V CDR1 and CDR2: MGHRA, YSYEKL. The trim removed 4 bases at V and 4 bases at J, leaving 3 bases unmatched. The CDR3 runs to 15 residues. The CDR3 protein is CASSRGQGAYNEQFF. The CDR3 DNA reads as TGCGCCAGCAGCCGAGGACAGGGGGCGTACAATGAGCAGTTCTTC.

This clone has ten or more counts. The chain combines TRBV7-6 with TRBJ2-6; tentative D call: TRBD1 (6 bases). CDR1 and CDR2 from the germline V gene are SGHVS and FNYEAQ. V lost 5 bases and J 4 bases, leaving 12 bases between the germline ends. The CDR3 loop spans 15 amino acids. CDR3 in DNA: TGTGCCAGCAGCCCAGCAGGGGCCGGGGCCAACGTCCTGACTTTC. This gives the protein CASSPAGAGANVLTF.

The chain employs TRBV18 and TRBJ1-6; perhaps TRBD1 as D (5 bases). With 3 bases removed from V and 0 bases from J, the gap between germline ends came to 9 bases. This CDR3 has 16 residues. CDR1 is KGHSH and CDR2 is LQKENI in the germline V gene. This chain's CDR3 is CASSPTGNSYNSPLHF. As DNA, the CDR3 is TGTGCCAGCTCACCCACAGGCAACTCCTATAATTCACCCCTCCACTTT. The whole variable domain, filled in from reference TRBV18 and TRBJ1-6, reads NAGVMQNPRHLVRRRGQEARLRCSPMKGHSHVYWYRQLPEEGLKFMVYLQKENIIDESGMPKERFSAEFPKEGPSILRIQQVVRGDSAAYFCASSPTGNSYNSPLHFGNGTRLTVT.

The chain joins TRBV5-4 to TRBJ1-1, with a tentative D call TRBD1 (6 bases). Trimming stripped 3 bases from V and 5 bases from J, with 23 bases between. CDR1 is SGHNT and CDR2 is YYREEE in the germline V gene (reference sequence). There are 17 residues in the CDR3. Written as DNA, the CDR3 is TGTGCCAGCAGCTCCAAAGAGACAGGACACCCGGGGACTGAAGCTTTCTTT. Residues: CASSSKETGHPGTEAFF.

The J gene is TRBJ1-2, the V gene TRBV7-2; 8 bases match TRBD1. This CDR3 contains 15 residues. The trim removed 1 base at V and 7 bases at J, leaving 8 bases unmatched. Per germline, CDR1 SGHTA and CDR2 FQGNSA. The CDR3 region is CASSLVTQGAGGYTF. CDR3 nucleotides: TGTGCCAGCAGCTTAGTAACTCAGGGGGCGGGTGGCTACACCTTC.

The chain joins TRBV3-1 (or the pseudogene TRBV3-2) to TRBJ2-3; 9 bases are a match to TRBD2. The germline CDR1 and CDR2 sequences are LGHDT and YNNKEL (reference sequence). Germline trimming cut 4 bases from V and 9 bases from J; bases unmatched to any gene: 14. The CDR3 covers 16 residues. The CDR3 coding sequence is TGTGCCAGCAGCCTTTACCTAGCGGGGCCCCGTGGAACGCAGTATTTT. As protein: CASSLYLAGPRGTQYF.

V is TRBV11-3 and J is TRBJ2-6; 12 bases are a match to TRBD1. The V gene end was trimmed by 5 bases and the J gene end by 4 bases; junction bases not matched to a gene: 6. Per germline, CDR1 SGHNT and CDR2 YENEEA. The CDR3 sequence is 17 residues long. The CDR3 here is CASSPGQGATGANVLTF. DNA for the CDR3: TGTGCCAGCAGCCCGGGACAGGGGGCGACGGGGGCCAACGTCCTGACTTTC. Full variable domain (missing parts from reference TRBV11-3 and TRBJ2-6): EAGVVQSPRYKIIEKKQPVAFWCNPISGHNTLYWYLQNLGQGPELLIRYENEEAVDDSQLPKDRFSAERLKGVDSTLKIQPAELGDSAVYLCASSPGQGATGANVLTFGAGSRLTVL.

This chain links TRBV2 with TRBJ1-2; tentatively, D is TRBD1 (6 bases). CDR1 is SNHLY and CDR2 is FYNNEI in the germline V gene. This CDR3 comprises 14 residues. Between the trimmed V and J ends, which lost 5 bases and 4 bases, there was a span of 14 bases. CDR3 bases: TGTGCCAGCAGTACACAGGGTATCATCTATGGCTACACCTTC. Its protein product is CASSTQGIIYGYTF.